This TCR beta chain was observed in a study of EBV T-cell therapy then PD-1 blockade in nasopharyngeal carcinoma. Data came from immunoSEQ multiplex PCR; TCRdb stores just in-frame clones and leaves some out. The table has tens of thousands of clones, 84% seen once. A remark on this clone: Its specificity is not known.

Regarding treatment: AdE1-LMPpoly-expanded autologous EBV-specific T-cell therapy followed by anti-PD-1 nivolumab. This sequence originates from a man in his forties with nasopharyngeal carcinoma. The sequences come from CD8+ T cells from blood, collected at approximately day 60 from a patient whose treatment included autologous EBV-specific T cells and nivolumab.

CDR3 sequence reads: CASSVAPDRGVPFNEQFF. Written as DNA, the CDR3 is TGTGCCAGCAGCGTAGCGCCAGATCGGGGGGTCCCCTTCAATGAGCAGTTCTTC. The chain uses TRBV9 and TRBJ2-1; 7 nucleotides align to TRBD2. The CDR3 is 18 amino acids. CDR1 is SGDLS, CDR2 YYNGEE, per germline. Trimming cost V 0 bases and J 6 bases; bases outside gene matches: 15.